Included here is one T cell receptor beta chain sequence, with context. Its specificity is unknown. The data were obtained in a study of T cell responses to AZD1222 COVID-19 vaccine. Findings and caveats of the study: Reportedly, close to half of spike-specific TCRs are directed against unmutated variant regions. The study identified only five or six AZD1222 recipients as seropositive at baseline. Clonal diversity was possibly underestimated, and the donors were mostly white British, with more females. Repertoire collection took place solely once the T cell response had peaked.

Profiling relied on immunoSEQ multiplex PCR, and the TCRdb table lists in-frame clones only, not all of them. Here the sample spans about 120,000 clones, 85% to 95% being singletons. This CDR3 contains 14 residues. Germline CDR1 LNHDA, CDR2 SQIVND (reference sequence). Trimming stripped 3 bases from V and 3 bases from J, with 9 bases between. V gene TRBV19 combines with J gene TRBJ1-5; D is unresolved. The receptor was isolated from an adult who received the AZD1222 COVID-19 vaccine. This specimen consisted of peripheral blood, obtained 28 days after the second AZD1222 dose. CDR3 nucleotide sequence: TGTGCCAGTAGTATCTCCGTCTTCAATCAGCCCCAGCATTTT. Translating it yields CASSISVFNQPQHF.